The entry that follows covers one T cell receptor (beta chain) sequence. The data are from a study of T-cell reconstitution after alpha-beta-depleted transplantation in children. V dropped 1 base and J dropped 8 bases, with 6 bases sitting between them. Per the germline V gene, CDR1 is ENHRY and CDR2 is SYGVKD. The CDR3 loop spans 13 amino acids. The authors prepared the TCRbeta library with unique molecular identifiers. From the PCR reads, TCRdb called clonotypes with MiXCR, one entry per CDR3 protein. The repertoire includes roughly 190,000 distinct CDR3 sequences, 13% to 15% of them detected once, and around 14% sits in the top ten.

The TCR comes from a human donor who donated a stem cell graft to a child with acute lymphoblastic leukemia. The rearrangement joins TRBV10-3 to TRBJ1-6, with D possibly TRBD1 on 5 matching bases. The sample consisted of PBMCs from the stem cell graft donor, taken from the stem cell graft. DNA for the CDR3: TGTGCCATCAGTGAGTTGGGGGATTCACCCCTCCACTTT. Translated: CAISELGDSPLHF.